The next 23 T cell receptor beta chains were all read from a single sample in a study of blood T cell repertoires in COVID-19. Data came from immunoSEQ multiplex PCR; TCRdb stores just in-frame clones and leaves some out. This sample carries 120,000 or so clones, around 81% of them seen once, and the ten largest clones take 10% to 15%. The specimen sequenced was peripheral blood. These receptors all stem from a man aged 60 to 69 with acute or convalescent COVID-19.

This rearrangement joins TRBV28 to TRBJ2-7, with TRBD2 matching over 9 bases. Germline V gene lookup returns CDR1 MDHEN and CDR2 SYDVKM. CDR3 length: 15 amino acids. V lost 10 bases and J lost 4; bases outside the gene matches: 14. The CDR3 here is CATTPLGAGGYEQYF. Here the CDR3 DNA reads TGTGCCACCACCCCCCTGGGGGCGGGAGGGTACGAGCAGTACTTC.

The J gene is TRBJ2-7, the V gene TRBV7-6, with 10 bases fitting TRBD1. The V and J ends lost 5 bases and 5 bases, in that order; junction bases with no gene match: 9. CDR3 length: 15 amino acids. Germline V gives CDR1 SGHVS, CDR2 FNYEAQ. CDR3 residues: CASSQTPGTGDEQYF. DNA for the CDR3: TGTGCCAGCAGCCAGACCCCCGGGACAGGGGACGAGCAGTACTTC.

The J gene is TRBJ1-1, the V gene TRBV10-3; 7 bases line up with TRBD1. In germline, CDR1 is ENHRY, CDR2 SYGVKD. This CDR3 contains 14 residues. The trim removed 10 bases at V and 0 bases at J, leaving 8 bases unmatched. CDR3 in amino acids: CATRDSPLNTEAFF. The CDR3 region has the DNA TGTGCCACCCGGGACAGCCCTTTGAACACTGAAGCTTTCTTT.

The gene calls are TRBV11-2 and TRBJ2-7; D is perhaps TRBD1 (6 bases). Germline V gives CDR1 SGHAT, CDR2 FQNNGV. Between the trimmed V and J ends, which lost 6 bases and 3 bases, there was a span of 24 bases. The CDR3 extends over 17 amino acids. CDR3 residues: CASRRSFGARGIYEQYF. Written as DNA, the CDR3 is TGTGCCAGCAGACGTTCATTCGGGGCTAGGGGGATCTACGAGCAGTACTTC.

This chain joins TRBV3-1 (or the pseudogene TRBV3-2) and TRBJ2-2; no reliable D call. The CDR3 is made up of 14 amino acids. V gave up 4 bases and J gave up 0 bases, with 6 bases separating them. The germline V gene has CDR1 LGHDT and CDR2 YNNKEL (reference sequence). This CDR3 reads CASSPPTNTGELFF. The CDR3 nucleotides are TGTGCCAGCAGCCCTCCTACGAACACCGGGGAGCTGTTTTTT.

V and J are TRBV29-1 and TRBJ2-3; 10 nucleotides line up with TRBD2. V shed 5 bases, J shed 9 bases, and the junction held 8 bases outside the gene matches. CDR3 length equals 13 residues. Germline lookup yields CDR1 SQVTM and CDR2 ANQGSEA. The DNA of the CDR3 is TGCAGCGTTCCTAGGACTAGCGGCGGAACGCAGTATTTT. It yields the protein CSVPRTSGGTQYF.

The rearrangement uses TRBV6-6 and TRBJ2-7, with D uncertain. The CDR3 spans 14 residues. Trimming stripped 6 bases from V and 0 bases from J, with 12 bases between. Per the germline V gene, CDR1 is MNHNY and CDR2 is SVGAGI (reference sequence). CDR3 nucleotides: TGTGCCAGCAGGAGACATCAGAGCTCCTACGAGCAGTACTTC. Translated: CASRRHQSSYEQYF.

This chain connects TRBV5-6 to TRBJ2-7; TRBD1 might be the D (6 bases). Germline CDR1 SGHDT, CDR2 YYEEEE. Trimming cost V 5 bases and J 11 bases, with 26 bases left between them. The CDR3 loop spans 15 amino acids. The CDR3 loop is CASSPENGRGRTEYF. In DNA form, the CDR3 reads TGTGCCAGCAGTCCAGAGAACGGCAGGGGTCGCACTGAGTACTTC.

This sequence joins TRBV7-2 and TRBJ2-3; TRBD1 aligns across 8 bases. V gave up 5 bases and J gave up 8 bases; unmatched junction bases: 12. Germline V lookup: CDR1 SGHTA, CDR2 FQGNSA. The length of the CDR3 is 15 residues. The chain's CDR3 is CASSLHGQGFGTQYF. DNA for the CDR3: TGTGCCAGCAGCCTGCATGGACAGGGCTTCGGTACGCAGTATTTT. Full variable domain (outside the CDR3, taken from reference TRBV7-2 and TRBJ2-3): GAGVSQSPSNKVTEKGKDVELRCDPISGHTALYWYRQSLGQGLEFLIYFQGNSAPDKSGLPSDRFSAERTGGSVSTLTIQRTQQEDSAVYLCASSLHGQGFGTQYFGPGTRLTVL.

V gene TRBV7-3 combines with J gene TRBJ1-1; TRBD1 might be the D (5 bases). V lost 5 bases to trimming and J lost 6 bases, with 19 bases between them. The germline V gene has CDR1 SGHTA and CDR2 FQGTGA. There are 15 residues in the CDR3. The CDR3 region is CASSAYSGGAPEAFF. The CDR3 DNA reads TGTGCCAGCAGCGCTTACAGCGGAGGGGCCCCTGAAGCTTTCTTT.

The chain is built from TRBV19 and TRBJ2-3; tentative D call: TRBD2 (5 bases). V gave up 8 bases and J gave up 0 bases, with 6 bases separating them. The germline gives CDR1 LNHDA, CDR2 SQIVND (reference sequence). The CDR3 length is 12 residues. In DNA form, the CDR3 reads TGTGCCAGTGAGGGCAGCACAGATACGCAGTATTTT. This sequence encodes CASEGSTDTQYF.

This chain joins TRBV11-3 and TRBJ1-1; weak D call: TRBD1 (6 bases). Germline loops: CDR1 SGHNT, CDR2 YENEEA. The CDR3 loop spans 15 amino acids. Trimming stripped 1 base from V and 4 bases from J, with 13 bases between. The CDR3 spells CASSLGPGESTEAFF. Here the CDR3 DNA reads TGTGCCAGCAGCTTAGGTCCAGGGGAGAGCACTGAAGCTTTCTTT. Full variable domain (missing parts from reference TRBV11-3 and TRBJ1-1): EAGVVQSPRYKIIEKKQPVAFWCNPISGHNTLYWYLQNLGQGPELLIRYENEEAVDDSQLPKDRFSAERLKGVDSTLKIQPAELGDSAVYLCASSLGPGESTEAFFGQGTRLTVV.

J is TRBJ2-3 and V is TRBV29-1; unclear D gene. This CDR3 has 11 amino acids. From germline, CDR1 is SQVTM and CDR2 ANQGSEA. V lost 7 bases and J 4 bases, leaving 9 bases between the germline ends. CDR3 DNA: TGCAGCGCCTTTTTCGCAGATACGCAGTATTTT. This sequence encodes CSAFFADTQYF.

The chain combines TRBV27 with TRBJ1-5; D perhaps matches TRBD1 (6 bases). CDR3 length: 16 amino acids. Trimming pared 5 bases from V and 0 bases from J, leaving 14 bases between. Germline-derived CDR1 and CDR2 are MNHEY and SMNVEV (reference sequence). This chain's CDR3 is CASSPRTDYSNQPQHF. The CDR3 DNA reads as TGTGCCAGCAGTCCTCGGACAGATTATAGCAATCAGCCCCAGCATTTT.

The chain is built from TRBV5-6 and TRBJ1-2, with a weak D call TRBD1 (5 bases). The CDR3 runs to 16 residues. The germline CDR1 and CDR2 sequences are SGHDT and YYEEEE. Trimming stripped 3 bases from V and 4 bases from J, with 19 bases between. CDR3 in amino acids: CASSYDRSGPAYGYTF. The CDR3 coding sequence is TGTGCCAGCAGCTATGACAGATCAGGGCCTGCCTATGGCTACACCTTC.

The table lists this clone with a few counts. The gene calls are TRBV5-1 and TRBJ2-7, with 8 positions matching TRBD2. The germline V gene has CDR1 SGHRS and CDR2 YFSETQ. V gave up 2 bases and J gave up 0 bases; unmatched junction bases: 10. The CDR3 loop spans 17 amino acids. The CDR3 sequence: CASSFGLASGLSYEQYF. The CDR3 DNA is TGCGCCAGCAGCTTCGGGCTCGCTAGCGGGCTCTCCTACGAGCAGTACTTC.

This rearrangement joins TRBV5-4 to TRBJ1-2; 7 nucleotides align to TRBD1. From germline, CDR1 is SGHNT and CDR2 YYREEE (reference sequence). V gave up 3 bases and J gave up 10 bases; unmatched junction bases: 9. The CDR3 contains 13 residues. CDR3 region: CASSSETGSVYTF. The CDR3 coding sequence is TGTGCCAGCAGCTCAGAGACAGGGTCGGTCTACACCTTC.

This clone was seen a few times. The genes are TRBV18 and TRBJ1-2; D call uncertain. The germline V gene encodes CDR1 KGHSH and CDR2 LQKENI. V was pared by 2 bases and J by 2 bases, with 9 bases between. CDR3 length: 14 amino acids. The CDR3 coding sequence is TGTGCCAGCTCACCAGGCCTAGACAACTATGGCTACACCTTC. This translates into CASSPGLDNYGYTF.

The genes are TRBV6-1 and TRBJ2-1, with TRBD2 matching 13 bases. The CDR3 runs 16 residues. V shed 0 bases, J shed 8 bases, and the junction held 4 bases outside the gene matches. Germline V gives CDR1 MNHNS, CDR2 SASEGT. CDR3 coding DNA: TGTGCCAGCAGTGAAGCGCGGACTAGCGGGAGCGATGAGCAGTTCTTC. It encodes CASSEARTSGSDEQFF.

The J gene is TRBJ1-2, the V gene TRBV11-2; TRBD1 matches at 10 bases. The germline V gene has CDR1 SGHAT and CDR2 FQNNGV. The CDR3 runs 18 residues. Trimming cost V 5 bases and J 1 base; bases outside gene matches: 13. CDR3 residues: CASSLGDRGFSYNYGYTF. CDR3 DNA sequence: TGTGCCAGCAGCCTCGGGGACAGGGGATTCTCCTATAACTATGGCTACACCTTC.

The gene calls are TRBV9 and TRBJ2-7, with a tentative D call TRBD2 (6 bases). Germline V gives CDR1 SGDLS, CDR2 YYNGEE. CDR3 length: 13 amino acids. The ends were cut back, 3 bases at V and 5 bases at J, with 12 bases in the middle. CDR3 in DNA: TGTGCCAGCAGCGGTCAGGGACTGAACGAGCAGTACTTC. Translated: CASSGQGLNEQYF.

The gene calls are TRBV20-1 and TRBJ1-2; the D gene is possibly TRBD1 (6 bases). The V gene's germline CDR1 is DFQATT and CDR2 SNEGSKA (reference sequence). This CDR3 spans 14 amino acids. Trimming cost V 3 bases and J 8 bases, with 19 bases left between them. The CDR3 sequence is CSASPPQGIDGYTF. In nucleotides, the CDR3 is TGCAGTGCTAGTCCCCCCCAGGGGATCGACGGCTACACCTTC.

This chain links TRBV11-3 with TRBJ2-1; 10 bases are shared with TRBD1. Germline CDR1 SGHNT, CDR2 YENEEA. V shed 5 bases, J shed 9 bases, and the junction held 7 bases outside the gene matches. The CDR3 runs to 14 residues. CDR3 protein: CASSVRDRGSEQFF. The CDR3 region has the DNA TGTGCCAGCAGCGTCCGGGACAGGGGATCTGAGCAGTTCTTC.